Described below is a single T cell receptor beta chain sequence and its context. Here immunoSEQ multiplex PCR was the method, and the copy in TCRdb shows in-frame clones only, minus some. In the table there are a few hundred thousand clones, around 87% of which are singletons. The data were taken from a study of blood T cell repertoires in COVID-19. The sequence was collected from a man between 40 and 49 years old in a cohort exposed to, infected with or recovered from COVID-19 (not recorded which). The sequenced material came from PBMCs or T cells enriched from blood (not recorded which).

The CDR3 region is CASSPPGGVSNQPQHF. In DNA form, the CDR3 reads TGTGCCAGCTCACCACCGGGAGGGGTGAGCAATCAGCCCCAGCATTTT. The chain employs TRBV18 and TRBJ1-5; a weak D match, TRBD1 (5 bases). CDR3 length: 16 residues. Trimming removed 0 bases from V and 1 base from J, with 10 bases in between. The germline V gene has CDR1 KGHSH and CDR2 LQKENI.